A selection of T cell receptor beta chains follows, all from one sample in a study of identical twins. One entry per CDR3 protein, called by TCRdb with MiXCR from the 5' RACE reads. The top ten clones hold over 10% of a sample with roughly 720,000 distinct CDR3 sequences, roughly 20% of them seen once. These data also featured in a second study, about T cells expressing NK-cell markers.

The sequenced material came from PBMCs. These receptors came from a woman younger than 30 in good health. Both conserved end residues are part of each CDR3. Each record gives: J gene, clone size, D gene, V gene, CDR3 protein, CDR3 DNA. The D gene is left open where the match is weak. Where a row states a size, it is once, few, many or the class of an expanded clone; other rows omit it.

TRBJ1-2,-,-,TRBV12-3/TRBV12-4,CASSLYSRPRESGYTF,TGTGCCAGCAGTTTATATTCCAGGCCCAGGGAGAGTGGCTACACCTTC
TRBJ2-4,few,-,TRBV7-9,CASSFGGRGLSKNIQYF,TGTGCCAGCAGCTTCGGTGGAAGGGGCCTGTCCAAAAACATTCAGTACTTC
TRBJ2-3,-,TRBD2,TRBV5-5,CASSLTRLAGGDTQYF,TGTGCCAGCAGCTTGACCCGACTAGCGGGAGGAGATACGCAGTATTTT
TRBJ1-1,-,TRBD1,TRBV12-3/TRBV12-4,CASSLPRTGAGTEAFF,TGTGCCAGCAGTCTGCCCCGGACAGGGGCGGGCACTGAAGCTTTCTTT
TRBJ2-7,-,TRBD2,TRBV5-1,CASSLGGLARTYEQYF,TGCGCCAGCAGCTTGGGAGGACTAGCGCGTACCTACGAGCAGTACTTC
TRBJ2-7,few,-,TRBV2,CASKPWRGIEQYF,TGTGCCAGCAAACCCTGGAGGGGGATCGAGCAGTACTTC
TRBJ2-7,-,-,TRBV20-1,CSARADRPSYEQYF,TGCAGTGCTAGGGCAGACAGGCCCTCCTACGAGCAGTACTTC
TRBJ1-1,-,-,TRBV5-5,CASSLSGWGNTEAFF,TGTGCCAGCAGCTTGTCTGGATGGGGCAACACTGAAGCTTTCTTT
TRBJ2-7,once,TRBD1,TRBV20-1,CSAATGEGYEQYF,TGCAGTGCCGCGACAGGGGAAGGATACGAGCAGTACTTC
TRBJ2-1,-,TRBD2,TRBV5-1,CASSLELAGGSEQFF,TGCGCCAGCAGCTTGGAACTAGCGGGAGGGTCTGAGCAGTTCTTC
TRBJ2-1,-,TRBD2,TRBV19,CASSHGLAGAYNEQFF,TGTGCCAGTAGTCACGGACTAGCGGGGGCCTACAATGAGCAGTTCTTC
TRBJ1-2,-,-,TRBV20-1,CSARPYRDHGYTF,TGCAGTGCTAGACCCTACAGGGATCATGGCTACACCTTC
TRBJ2-5,-,-,TRBV6-5,CASSYSAAGQWETQYF,TGTGCCAGCAGTTACTCTGCCGCGGGACAATGGGAGACCCAGTACTTC
TRBJ1-2,many,TRBD1,TRBV7-2,CASSQWGGQDYGYTF,TGTGCCAGCAGCCAATGGGGGGGACAGGACTATGGCTACACCTTC
TRBJ2-2,-,-,TRBV3-1,CASSQVRGTGELFF,TGTGCCAGCAGCCAAGTTCGGGGGACCGGGGAGCTGTTTTTT
TRBJ2-1,few,-,TRBV9,CASSDPSPFAAFGGNEQFF,TGTGCCAGCAGCGACCCTTCTCCCTTCGCGGCCTTCGGAGGGAATGAGCAGTTCTTC
TRBJ1-5,-,-,TRBV7-9,CASSLAPGDQPQHF,TGTGCCAGCAGCTTAGCCCCCGGGGATCAGCCCCAGCATTTT
TRBJ2-1,few,-,TRBV12-3/TRBV12-4,CASEEGQNNEQFF,TGTGCCAGCGAGGAGGGACAGAACAATGAGCAGTTCTTC
TRBJ2-1,-,TRBD2,TRBV20-1,CSARVQSGTGEQFF,TGCAGTGCTAGAGTCCAAAGCGGGACGGGCGAGCAGTTCTTC
TRBJ2-1,few,TRBD2,TRBV27,CASSMRVAGATYNEQFF,TGTGCCAGCAGTATGAGAGTAGCGGGAGCGACCTACAATGAGCAGTTCTTC
TRBJ1-4,few,-,TRBV12-3/TRBV12-4,CASTQNFGEKLFF,TGTGCCAGCACCCAGAACTTCGGTGAAAAACTGTTTTTT
TRBJ2-7,few,-,TRBV21-1,CASSEGPGTPWGEQYF,TGTGCCAGCAGCGAAGGGCCCGGGACACCCTGGGGCGAGCAGTACTTC
TRBJ2-7,few,-,TRBV13,CASSGGDSRYPYEQYF,TGTGCCAGCAGCGGCGGGGACAGCCGATACCCCTACGAGCAGTACTTC
TRBJ2-5,-,TRBD2,TRBV4-3,CASSQVLAGQETQYF,TGCGCCAGCAGCCAAGTACTAGCGGGGCAAGAGACCCAGTACTTC
TRBJ2-5,-,TRBD2,TRBV12-3/TRBV12-4,CASSLVPGGRETQYF,TGTGCCAGCAGTTTAGTTCCGGGAGGGCGGGAGACCCAGTACTTC
TRBJ2-1,few,-,TRBV9,CASSVGWGNNEQFF,TGTGCCAGCAGCGTAGGTTGGGGGAACAATGAGCAGTTCTTC